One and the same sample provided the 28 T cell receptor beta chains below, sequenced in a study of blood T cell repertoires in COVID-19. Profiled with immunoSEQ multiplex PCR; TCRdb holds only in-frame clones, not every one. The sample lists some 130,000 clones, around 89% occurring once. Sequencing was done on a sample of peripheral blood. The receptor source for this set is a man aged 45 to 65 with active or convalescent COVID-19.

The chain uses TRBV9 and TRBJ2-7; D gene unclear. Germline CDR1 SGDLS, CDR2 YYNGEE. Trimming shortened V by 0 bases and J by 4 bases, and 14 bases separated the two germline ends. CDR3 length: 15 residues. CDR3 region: CASSVADGSAYEQYF. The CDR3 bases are TGTGCCAGCAGCGTAGCAGACGGGTCGGCTTACGAGCAGTACTTC.

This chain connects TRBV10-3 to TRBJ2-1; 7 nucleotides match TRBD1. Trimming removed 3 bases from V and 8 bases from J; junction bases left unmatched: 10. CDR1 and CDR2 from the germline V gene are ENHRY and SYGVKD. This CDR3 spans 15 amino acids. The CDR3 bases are TGTGCCATCAGTGAAGGGGGCCTGGCTTTGGATGAGCAGTTCTTC. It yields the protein CAISEGGLALDEQFF.

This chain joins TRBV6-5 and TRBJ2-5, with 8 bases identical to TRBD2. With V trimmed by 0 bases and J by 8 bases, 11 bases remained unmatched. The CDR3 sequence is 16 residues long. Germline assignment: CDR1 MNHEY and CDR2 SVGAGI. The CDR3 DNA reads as TGTGCCAGCAGTTACTCGACTCTGCGGGAGGAATCTACCCAGTACTTC. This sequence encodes CASSYSTLREESTQYF.

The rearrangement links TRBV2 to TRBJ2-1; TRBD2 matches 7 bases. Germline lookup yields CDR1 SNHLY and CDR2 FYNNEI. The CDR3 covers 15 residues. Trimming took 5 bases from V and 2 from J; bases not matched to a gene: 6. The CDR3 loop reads CASSSEAGAYNEQFF. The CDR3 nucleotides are TGTGCCAGCAGTTCCGAGGCGGGAGCCTACAATGAGCAGTTCTTC.

The chain's CDR3 is CASSEPPGLAGANIHTDTQYF. Written as DNA, the CDR3 is TGCGCCAGCAGTGAGCCCCCGGGACTAGCGGGGGCAAACATTCACACAGATACGCAGTATTTT. The rearrangement links TRBV10-1 to TRBJ2-3, with 14 bases lining up with TRBD2. With V trimmed by 2 bases and J by 2 bases, 15 bases remained unmatched. This CDR3 has 21 amino acids. Germline lookup yields CDR1 WNHNN and CDR2 SYGVQD (reference sequence).

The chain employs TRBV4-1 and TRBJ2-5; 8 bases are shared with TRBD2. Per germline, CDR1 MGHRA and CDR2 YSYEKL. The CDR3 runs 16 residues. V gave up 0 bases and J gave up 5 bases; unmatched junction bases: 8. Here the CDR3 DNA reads TGCGCCAGCAGCCAAGATACCGGGAGGGCCCTTGAGACCCAGTACTTC. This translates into CASSQDTGRALETQYF.

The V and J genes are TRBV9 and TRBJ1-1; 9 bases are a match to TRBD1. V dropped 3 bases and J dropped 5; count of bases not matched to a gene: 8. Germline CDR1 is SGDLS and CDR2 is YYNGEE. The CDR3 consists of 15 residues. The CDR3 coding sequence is TGTGCCAGCAGCGGCCCAGACAGGGGGAGGACTGAAGCTTTCTTT. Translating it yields CASSGPDRGRTEAFF.

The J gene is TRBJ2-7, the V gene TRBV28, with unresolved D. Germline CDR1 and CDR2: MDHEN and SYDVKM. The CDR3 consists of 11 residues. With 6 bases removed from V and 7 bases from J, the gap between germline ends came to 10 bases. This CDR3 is CASRWSSEQYF. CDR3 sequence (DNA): TGTGCCAGCAGGTGGAGCTCGGAGCAGTACTTC.

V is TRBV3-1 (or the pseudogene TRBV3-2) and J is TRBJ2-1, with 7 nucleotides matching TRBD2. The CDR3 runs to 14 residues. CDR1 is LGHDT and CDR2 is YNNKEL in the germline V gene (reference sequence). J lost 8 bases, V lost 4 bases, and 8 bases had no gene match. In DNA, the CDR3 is TGTGCCAGCAGCCGCGGACTAGGTTCGGATGAGCAGTTCTTC. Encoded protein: CASSRGLGSDEQFF.

The DNA of the CDR3 is TGCGCCAGCAGCTTGGTGTCAGGCGATCAGCCCCAGCATTTT. Translated: CASSLVSGDQPQHF. The genes are TRBV5-1 and TRBJ1-5; no firm D call. Germline V gene data show CDR1 as SGHRS and CDR2 as YFSETQ. Trimming took off 0 bases at V and 5 bases at J, with 9 bases between the two ends. The CDR3 covers 14 residues.

The CDR3 here is CASSWGQGARNTEAFF. The DNA of the CDR3 is TGTGCCAGCAGTTGGGGACAGGGGGCGAGAAACACTGAAGCTTTCTTT. This rearrangement joins TRBV6-5 to TRBJ1-1; 12 bases are shared with TRBD1. Trimming removed 4 bases from V and 2 bases from J; junction bases left unmatched: 5. This CDR3 contains 16 residues. CDR1 and CDR2 (germline): MNHEY, SVGAGI.

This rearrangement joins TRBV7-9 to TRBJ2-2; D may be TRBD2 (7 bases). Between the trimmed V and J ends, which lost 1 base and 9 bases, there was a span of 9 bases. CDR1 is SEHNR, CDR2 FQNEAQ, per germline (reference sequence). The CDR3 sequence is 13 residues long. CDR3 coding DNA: TGTGCCAGCAGCTTAGGCGGGGGCCGGGAGCTGTTTTTT. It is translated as CASSLGGGRELFF.

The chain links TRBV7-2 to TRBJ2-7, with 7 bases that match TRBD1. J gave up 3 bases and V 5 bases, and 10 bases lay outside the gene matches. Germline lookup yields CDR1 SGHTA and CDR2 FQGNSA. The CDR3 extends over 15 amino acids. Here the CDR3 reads CASSPRQGVGYEQYF. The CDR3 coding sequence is TGTGCCAGCAGCCCTCGACAGGGTGTTGGCTACGAGCAGTACTTC.

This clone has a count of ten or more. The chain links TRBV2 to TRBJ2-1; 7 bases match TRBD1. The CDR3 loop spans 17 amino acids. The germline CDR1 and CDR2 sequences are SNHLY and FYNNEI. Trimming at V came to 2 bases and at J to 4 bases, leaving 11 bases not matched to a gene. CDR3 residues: CASSERGGPSLYNEQFF. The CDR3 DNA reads TGTGCCAGCAGTGAACGAGGGGGCCCCTCCTTATACAATGAGCAGTTCTTC.

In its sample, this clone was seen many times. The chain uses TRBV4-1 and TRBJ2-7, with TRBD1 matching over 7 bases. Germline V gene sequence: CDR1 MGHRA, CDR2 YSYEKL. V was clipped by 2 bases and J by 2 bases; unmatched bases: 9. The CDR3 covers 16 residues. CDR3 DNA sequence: TGCGCCAGCAGCCAACAGTGGCCGACAGGGCCCTACGAGCAGTACTTC. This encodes CASSQQWPTGPYEQYF.

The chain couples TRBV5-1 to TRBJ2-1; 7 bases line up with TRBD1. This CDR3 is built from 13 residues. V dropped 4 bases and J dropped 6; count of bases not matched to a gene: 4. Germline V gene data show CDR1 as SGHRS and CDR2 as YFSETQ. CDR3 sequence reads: CASSVNRGNEQFF. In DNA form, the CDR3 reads TGCGCCAGCAGCGTCAACAGGGGCAATGAGCAGTTCTTC. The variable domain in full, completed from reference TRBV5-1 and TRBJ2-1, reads KAGVTQTPRYLIKTRGQQVTLSCSPISGHRSVSWYQQTPGQGLQFLFEYFSETQRNKGNFPGRFSGRQFSNSRSEMNVSTLELGDSALYLCASSVNRGNEQFFGPGTRLTVL.

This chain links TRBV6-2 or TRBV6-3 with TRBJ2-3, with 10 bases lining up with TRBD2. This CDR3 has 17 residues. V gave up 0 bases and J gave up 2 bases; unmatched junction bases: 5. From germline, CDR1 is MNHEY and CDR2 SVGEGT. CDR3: CASSYSLAGEATDTQYF. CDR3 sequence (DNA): TGTGCCAGCAGTTACTCCCTAGCGGGAGAGGCCACAGATACGCAGTATTTT.

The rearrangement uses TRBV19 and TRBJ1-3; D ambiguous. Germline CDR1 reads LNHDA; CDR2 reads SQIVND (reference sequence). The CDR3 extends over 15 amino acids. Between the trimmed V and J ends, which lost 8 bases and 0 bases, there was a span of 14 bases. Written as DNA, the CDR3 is TGTGCCAGTCGGGAGGGTTCCCACTCTGGAAACACCATATATTTT. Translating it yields CASREGSHSGNTIYF.

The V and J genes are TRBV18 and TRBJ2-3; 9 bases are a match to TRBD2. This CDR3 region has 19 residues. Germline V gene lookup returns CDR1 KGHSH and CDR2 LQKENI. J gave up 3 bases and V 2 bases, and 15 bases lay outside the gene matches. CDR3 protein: CASSPDESWASGITDTQYF. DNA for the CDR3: TGTGCCAGCTCACCAGACGAATCATGGGCTAGCGGGATAACAGATACGCAGTATTTT.

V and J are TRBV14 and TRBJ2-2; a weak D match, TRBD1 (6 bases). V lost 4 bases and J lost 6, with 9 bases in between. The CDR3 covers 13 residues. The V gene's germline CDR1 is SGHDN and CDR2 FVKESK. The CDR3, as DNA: TGTGCCAGCAGCCTTACAGGGCCCGGGGAGCTGTTTTTT. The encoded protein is CASSLTGPGELFF.

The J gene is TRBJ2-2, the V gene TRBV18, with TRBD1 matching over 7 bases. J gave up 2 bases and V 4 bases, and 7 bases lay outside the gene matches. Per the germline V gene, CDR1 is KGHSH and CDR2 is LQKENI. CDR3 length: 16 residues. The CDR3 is CASSLFRDRNTGELFF. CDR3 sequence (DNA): TGTGCCAGCTCACTTTTCCGGGACAGAAACACCGGGGAGCTGTTTTTT.

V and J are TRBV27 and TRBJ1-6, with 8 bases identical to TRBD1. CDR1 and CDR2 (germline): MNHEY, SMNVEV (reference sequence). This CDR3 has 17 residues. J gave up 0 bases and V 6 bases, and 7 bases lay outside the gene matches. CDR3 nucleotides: TGTGCCAGCAGCCGAATCACAGGGGGCTCCTATAATTCACCCCTCCACTTT. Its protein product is CASSRITGGSYNSPLHF.

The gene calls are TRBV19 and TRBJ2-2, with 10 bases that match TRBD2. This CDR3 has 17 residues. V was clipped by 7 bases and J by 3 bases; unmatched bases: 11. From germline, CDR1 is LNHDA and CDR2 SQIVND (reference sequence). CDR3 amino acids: CASIPYGSGGDTGELFF. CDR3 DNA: TGTGCCAGTATCCCGTATGGGAGCGGGGGGGACACCGGGGAGCTGTTTTTT.

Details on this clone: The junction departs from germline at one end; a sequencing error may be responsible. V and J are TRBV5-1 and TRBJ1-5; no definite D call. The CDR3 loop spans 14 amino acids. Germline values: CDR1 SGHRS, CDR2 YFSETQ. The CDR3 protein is CASSLGAADNPLRF. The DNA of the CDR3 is TGCGCCAGCAGCTTGGGAGCCGCCGACAATCCCCTTCGTTTT.

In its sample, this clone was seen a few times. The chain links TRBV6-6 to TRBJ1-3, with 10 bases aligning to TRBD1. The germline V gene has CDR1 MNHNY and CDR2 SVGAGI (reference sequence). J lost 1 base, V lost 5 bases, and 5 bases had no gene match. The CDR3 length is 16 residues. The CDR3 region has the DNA TGTGCCAGCAGTCCCGTGGACAGGGGGTCTGGAAACACCATATATTTT. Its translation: CASSPVDRGSGNTIYF.

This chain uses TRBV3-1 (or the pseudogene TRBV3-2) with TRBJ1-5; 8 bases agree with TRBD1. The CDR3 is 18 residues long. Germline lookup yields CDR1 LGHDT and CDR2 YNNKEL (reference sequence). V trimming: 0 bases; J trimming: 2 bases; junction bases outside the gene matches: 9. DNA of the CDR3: TGTGCCAGCAGCCAAGAGGCAGGGGGCCCGTGGGGCAATCAGCCCCAGCATTTT. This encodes CASSQEAGGPWGNQPQHF.

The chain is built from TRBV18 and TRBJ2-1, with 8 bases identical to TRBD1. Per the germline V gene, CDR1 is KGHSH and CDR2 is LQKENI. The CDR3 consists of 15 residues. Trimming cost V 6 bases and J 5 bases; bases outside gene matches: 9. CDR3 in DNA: TGTGCCAGCTCGTCCGACAGGGGTGGGAACAATGAGCAGTTCTTC. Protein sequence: CASSSDRGGNNEQFF.

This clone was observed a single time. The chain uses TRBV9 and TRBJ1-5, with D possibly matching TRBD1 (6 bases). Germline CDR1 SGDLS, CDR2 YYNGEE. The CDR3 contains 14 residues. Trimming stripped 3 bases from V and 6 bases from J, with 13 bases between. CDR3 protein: CASSASRGGQPQHF. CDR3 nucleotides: TGTGCCAGCAGCGCATCCAGAGGGGGTCAGCCCCAGCATTTT.